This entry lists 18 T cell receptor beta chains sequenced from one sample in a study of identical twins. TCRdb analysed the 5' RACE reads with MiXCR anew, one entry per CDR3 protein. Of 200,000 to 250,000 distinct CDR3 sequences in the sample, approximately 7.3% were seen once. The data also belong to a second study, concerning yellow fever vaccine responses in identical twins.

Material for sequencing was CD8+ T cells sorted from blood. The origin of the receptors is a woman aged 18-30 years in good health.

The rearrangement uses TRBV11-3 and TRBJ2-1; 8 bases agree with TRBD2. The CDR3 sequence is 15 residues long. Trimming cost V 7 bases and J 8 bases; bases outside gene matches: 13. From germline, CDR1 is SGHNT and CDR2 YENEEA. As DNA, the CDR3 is TGTGCCAGCAAAGGACTAGCCGAAAATTTGCATGAGCAGTTCTTC. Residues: CASKGLAENLHEQFF.

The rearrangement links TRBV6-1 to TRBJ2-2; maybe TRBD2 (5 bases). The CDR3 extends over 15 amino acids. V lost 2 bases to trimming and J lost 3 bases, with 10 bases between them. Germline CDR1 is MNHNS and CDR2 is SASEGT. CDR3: CASSETGVYTGELFF. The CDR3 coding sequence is TGTGCCAGCAGTGAAACCGGGGTTTACACCGGGGAGCTGTTTTTT.

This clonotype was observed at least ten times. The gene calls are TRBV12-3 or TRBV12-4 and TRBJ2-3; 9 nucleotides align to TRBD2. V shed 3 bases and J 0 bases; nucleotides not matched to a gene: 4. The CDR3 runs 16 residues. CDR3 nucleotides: TGTGCCAGCAGTTTGCGGGAGGGAAGTAGCACAGATACGCAGTATTTT. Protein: CASSLREGSSTDTQYF.

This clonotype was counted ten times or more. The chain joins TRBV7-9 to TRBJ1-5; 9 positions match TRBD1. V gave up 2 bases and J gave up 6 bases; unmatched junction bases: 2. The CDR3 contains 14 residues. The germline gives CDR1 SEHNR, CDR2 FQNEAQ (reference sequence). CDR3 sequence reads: CASSLSDRGQPQHF. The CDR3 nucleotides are TGTGCCAGCAGCTTATCGGACAGGGGTCAGCCCCAGCATTTT.

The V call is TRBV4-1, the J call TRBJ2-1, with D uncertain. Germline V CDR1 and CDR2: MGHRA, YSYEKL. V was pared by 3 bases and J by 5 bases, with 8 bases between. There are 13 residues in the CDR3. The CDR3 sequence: CASSHQTDNEQFF. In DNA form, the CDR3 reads TGCGCCAGCAGCCATCAGACGGACAATGAGCAGTTCTTC.

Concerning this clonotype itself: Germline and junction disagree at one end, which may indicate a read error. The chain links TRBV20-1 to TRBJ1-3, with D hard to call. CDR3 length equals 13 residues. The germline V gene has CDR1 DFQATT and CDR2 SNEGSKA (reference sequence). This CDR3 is CSARGSSGNTIYF. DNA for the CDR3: TGCAGCGCTAGAGGCAGCTCTGGAAACACCATATATTTT.

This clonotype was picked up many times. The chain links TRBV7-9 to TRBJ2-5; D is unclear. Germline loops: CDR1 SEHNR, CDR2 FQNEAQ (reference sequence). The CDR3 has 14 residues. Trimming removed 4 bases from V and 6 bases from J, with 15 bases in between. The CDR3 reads CASSSLDWTKTQYF. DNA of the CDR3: TGTGCCAGCAGCTCTCTAGACTGGACCAAGACCCAGTACTTC.

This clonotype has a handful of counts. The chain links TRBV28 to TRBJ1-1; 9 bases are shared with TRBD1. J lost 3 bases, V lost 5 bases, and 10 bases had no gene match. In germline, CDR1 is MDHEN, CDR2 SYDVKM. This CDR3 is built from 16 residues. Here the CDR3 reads CASSPRTGVLDTEAFF. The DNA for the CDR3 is TGTGCCAGCAGTCCCCGGACAGGGGTGCTGGACACTGAAGCTTTCTTT.

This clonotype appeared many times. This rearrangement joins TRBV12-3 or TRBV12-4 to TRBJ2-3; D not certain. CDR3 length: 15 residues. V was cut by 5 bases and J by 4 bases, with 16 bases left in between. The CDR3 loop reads CASSPRLSPADTQYF. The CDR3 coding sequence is TGTGCCAGCAGTCCTCGGTTATCTCCCGCAGATACGCAGTATTTT.

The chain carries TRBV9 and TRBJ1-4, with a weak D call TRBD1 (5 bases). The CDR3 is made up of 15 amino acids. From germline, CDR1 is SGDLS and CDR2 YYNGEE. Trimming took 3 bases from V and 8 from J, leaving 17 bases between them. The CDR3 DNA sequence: TGTGCCAGCAGCGCCTGGGGAGGGGCAGGGGAAAAACTGTTTTTT. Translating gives CASSAWGGAGEKLFF. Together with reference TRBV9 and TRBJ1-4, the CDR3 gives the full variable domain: DSGVTQTPKHLITATGQRVTLRCSPRSGDLSVYWYQQSLDQGLQFLIQYYNGEERAKGNILERFSAQQFPDLHSELNLSSLELGDSALYFCASSAWGGAGEKLFFGSGTQLSVL.

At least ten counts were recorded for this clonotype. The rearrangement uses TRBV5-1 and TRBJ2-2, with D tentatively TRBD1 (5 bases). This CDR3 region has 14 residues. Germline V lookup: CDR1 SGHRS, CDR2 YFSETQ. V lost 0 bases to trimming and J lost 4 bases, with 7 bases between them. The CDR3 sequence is CASSLGDSTGELFF. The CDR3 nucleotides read TGCGCCAGCAGCTTGGGAGACAGCACCGGGGAGCTGTTTTTT.

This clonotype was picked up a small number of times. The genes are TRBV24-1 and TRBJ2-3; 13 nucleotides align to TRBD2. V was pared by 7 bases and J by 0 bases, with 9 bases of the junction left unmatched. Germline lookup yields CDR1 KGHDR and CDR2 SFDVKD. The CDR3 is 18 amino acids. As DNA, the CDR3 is TGTGCCACCAGACACCCGGGACTAGCGGGACTTAGCACAGATACGCAGTATTTT. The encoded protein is CATRHPGLAGLSTDTQYF.

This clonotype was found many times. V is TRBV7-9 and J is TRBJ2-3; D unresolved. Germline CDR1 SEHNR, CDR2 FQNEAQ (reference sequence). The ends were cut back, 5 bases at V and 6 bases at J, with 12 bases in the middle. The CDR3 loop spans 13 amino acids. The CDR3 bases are TGTGCCAGCAGCCCGCCGTTCTTGGATACGCAGTATTTT. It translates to CASSPPFLDTQYF.

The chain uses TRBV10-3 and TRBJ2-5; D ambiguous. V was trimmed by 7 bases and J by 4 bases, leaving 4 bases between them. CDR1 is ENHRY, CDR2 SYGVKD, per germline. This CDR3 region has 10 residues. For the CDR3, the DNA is TGTGCCATCATGCGAGAGACCCAGTACTTC. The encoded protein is CAIMRETQYF.

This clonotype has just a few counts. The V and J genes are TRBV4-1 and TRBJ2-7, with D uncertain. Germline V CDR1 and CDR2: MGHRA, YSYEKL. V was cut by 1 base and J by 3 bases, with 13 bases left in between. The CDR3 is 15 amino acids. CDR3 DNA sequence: TGCGCCAGCAGCCAAGTTTACAATGCAGGCTACGAGCAGTACTTC. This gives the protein CASSQVYNAGYEQYF.

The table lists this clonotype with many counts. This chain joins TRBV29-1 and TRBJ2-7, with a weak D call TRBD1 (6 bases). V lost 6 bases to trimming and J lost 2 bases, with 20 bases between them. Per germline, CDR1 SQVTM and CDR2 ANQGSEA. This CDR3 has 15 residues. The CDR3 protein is CSVTLNTGFTYEQYF. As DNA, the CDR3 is TGCAGCGTGACGCTGAATACAGGGTTCACCTACGAGCAGTACTTC.

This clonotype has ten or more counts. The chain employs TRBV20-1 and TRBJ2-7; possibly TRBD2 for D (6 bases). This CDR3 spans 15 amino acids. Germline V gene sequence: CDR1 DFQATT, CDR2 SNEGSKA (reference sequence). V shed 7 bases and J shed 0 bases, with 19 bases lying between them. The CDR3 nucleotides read TGCAGTGGGAGGGACTCGACTCTTTCCTCCTACGAGCAGTACTTC. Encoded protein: CSGRDSTLSSYEQYF.

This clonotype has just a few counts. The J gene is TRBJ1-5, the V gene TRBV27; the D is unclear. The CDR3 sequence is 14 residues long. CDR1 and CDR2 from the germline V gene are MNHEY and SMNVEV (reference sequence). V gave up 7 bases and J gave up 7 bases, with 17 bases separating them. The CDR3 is CASKISGEKQPQHF. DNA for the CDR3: TGTGCCAGCAAAATCAGCGGGGAGAAACAGCCCCAGCATTTT.